This T cell receptor beta chain was recovered during a study of cytomegalovirus exposure and HLA in healthy donors. Study-wide results and caveats: TCR beta V- and J-gene trimming, according to a later analysis, was linked to a missense DCLRE1C variant.

It was with 60 Vbeta and 13 Jbeta primers that the PCR ran. Clones were sequenced by immunoSEQ multiplex PCR, and TCRdb holds only the in-frame ones, with some missing. The top ten clones hold 1.4% of a sample with more than 150,000 clones, 70% to 85% of them seen once. V shed 1 base and J 0 bases; nucleotides not matched to a gene: 8. CDR3 length: 16 amino acids. The germline gives CDR1 GTSNPN, CDR2 SVGIG (reference sequence). Concerning this clone: The antigen is undetermined.

The chain has TRBV30 and TRBJ2-7, with 8 bases aligning to TRBD2. The receptor comes from a man between 18 and 29 years old in good health and CMV-seronegative. The sample taken for sequencing was PBMCs. DNA for the CDR3: TGTGCCTGGAGTGCCAGGCGGGGGGCTGTCTCCTACGAGCAGTACTTC. Protein sequence: CAWSARRGAVSYEQYF.